This record covers a single T cell receptor (beta chain). Per the germline V gene, CDR1 is SGHDN and CDR2 is FVKESK. The V and J ends lost 4 bases and 0 bases, in that order; junction bases with no gene match: 11. This CDR3 spans 18 amino acids. This entry is derived from a study of shared T cell receptors in the human thymus. Only in-frame clones appear in the TCRdb table, and some are missing; sequencing was by immunoSEQ multiplex PCR. The sample holds more than 300,000 clones; 95% are singletons and the top ten take approximately 0.02%. The clonotype originates from a human donor. V is TRBV14 and J is TRBJ1-5, with 8 bases that match TRBD1. Sequenced input: thymocytes. The DNA for the CDR3 is TGTGCCAGCAGCCCTCGACAGGGGCGACCTTATAGCAATCAGCCCCAGCATTTT. Its protein product is CASSPRQGRPYSNQPQHF.